The 15 T cell receptor beta chains reported below all come from one sample, sequenced in a study of shared clonotypes between healthy human individuals. Repertoires were generated with immunoSEQ multiplex PCR, while TCRdb's copy carries only in-frame clones and drops some. The sample holds roughly 590,000 clones, less than 97% seen once. Terminally differentiated effector memory CD45RA+ cells were excluded by CCR7 positive selection of CD45RO-negative cells. The sample taken for sequencing was naive CD8+ T cells sorted from blood. The receptors shown here come from a woman aged 25 to 39 in good health.

V gene TRBV4-2 combines with J gene TRBJ2-7; perhaps TRBD2 as D (5 bases). CDR1 LGHNA and CDR2 YNFKEQ come from the germline V gene. Trimming removed 5 bases at V and 4 bases at J, with 21 bases between. CDR3 length equals 16 residues. CDR3 amino acids: CASSEGIQRTIYEQYF. In nucleotides, the CDR3 is TGTGCCAGCAGCGAAGGGATCCAGCGGACCATTTACGAGCAGTACTTC.

The V and J genes are TRBV5-8 and TRBJ2-2; unclear D gene. V was pared by 6 bases and J by 4 bases, with 7 bases between. Germline values: CDR1 SGHTS, CDR2 YDEGEE. This CDR3 spans 12 amino acids. CDR3 DNA: TGTGCCAGCAAGTGGAGCACCGGGGAGCTGTTTTTT. Protein product: CASKWSTGELFF.

The chain is built from TRBV19 and TRBJ1-2, with 10 bases lining up with TRBD1. V shed 6 bases and J 7 bases; nucleotides not matched to a gene: 5. This CDR3 region has 13 residues. Germline CDR1 reads LNHDA; CDR2 reads SQIVND (reference sequence). CDR3 DNA sequence: TGTGCCAGTAGCTTGGGACAGGGGTCTGGCTACACCTTC. Translated: CASSLGQGSGYTF.

A single count supports this clone. The chain uses TRBV29-1 and TRBJ2-7, with 7 bases that match TRBD1. Germline CDR1 SQVTM, CDR2 ANQGSEA. V shed 5 bases and J 1 base; nucleotides not matched to a gene: 11. The CDR3 is made up of 15 amino acids. The CDR3 here is CSVITGTENSYEQYF. CDR3 nucleotides: TGCAGCGTTATCACCGGGACAGAGAATTCCTACGAGCAGTACTTC.

This chain uses TRBV11-2 with TRBJ2-7; 8 positions agree with TRBD2. V was clipped by 5 bases and J by 1 base; unmatched bases: 10. The CDR3 runs to 16 residues. Germline V gene data show CDR1 as SGHAT and CDR2 as FQNNGV. The CDR3 nucleotides read TGTGCCAGCAGCCACGGGGTGGGCGGGGGGTCCTACGAGCAGTACTTC. Translated, it gives CASSHGVGGGSYEQYF. Full variable domain (outside the CDR3, taken from reference TRBV11-2 and TRBJ2-7): EAGVAQSPRYKIIEKRQSVAFWCNPISGHATLYWYQQILGQGPKLLIQFQNNGVVDDSQLPKDRFSAERLKGVDSTLKIQPAKLEDSAVYLCASSHGVGGGSYEQYFGPGTRLTVT.

This sequence joins TRBV5-1 and TRBJ2-7; D possibly uses TRBD1 or TRBD2 (5 bases each). The CDR3 spans 17 residues. Germline V gene data show CDR1 as SGHRS and CDR2 as YFSETQ. Trimming pared 4 bases from V and 3 bases from J, leaving 23 bases between. Here the CDR3 reads CASSQGPFSAINYEQYF. For the CDR3, the DNA is TGCGCCAGCAGCCAGGGCCCTTTTAGCGCTATCAACTACGAGCAGTACTTC. Based on the CDR3 plus reference TRBV5-1 and TRBJ2-7, the full variable domain is KAGVTQTPRYLIKTRGQQVTLSCSPISGHRSVSWYQQTPGQGLQFLFEYFSETQRNKGNFPGRFSGRQFSNSRSEMNVSTLELGDSALYLCASSQGPFSAINYEQYFGPGTRLTVT.

The V and J genes are TRBV4-1 and TRBJ1-5; 7 bases are shared with TRBD1. Unmatched junction bases numbered 9, after V lost 1 base and J lost 3 bases. Per germline, CDR1 MGHRA and CDR2 YSYEKL. The CDR3 contains 17 residues. The CDR3 bases are TGCGCCAGCAGCCAAGGGGTTCCGGGACAGCACAATCAGCCCCAGCATTTT. Its protein is CASSQGVPGQHNQPQHF.

The chain joins TRBV2 to TRBJ2-1; no firm D call. This CDR3 contains 10 residues. Trimming removed 7 bases at V and 6 bases at J, with 4 bases between. From germline, CDR1 is SNHLY and CDR2 FYNNEI. CDR3 protein: CASMGNEQFF. The CDR3 DNA is TGTGCCAGCATGGGCAATGAGCAGTTCTTC.

As regards this clone: Other DNA sequences in this specimen translate into the identical CDR3. V and J are TRBV7-9 and TRBJ2-7, with a tentative D call TRBD1 (7 bases). The CDR3 length is 13 residues. Germline CDR1 and CDR2: SEHNR and FQNEAQ (reference sequence). Trimming took 3 bases from V and 4 from J, leaving 10 bases between them. CDR3: CASSLPGGYEQYF. The CDR3 nucleotides are TGTGCCAGCAGCTTGCCAGGGGGGTACGAGCAGTACTTC.

The chain recombines TRBV5-1 with TRBJ2-1; D uncertain. V shed 2 bases and J shed 6 bases, with 15 bases lying between them. Per the germline V gene, CDR1 is SGHRS and CDR2 is YFSETQ. CDR3 length equals 15 residues. This chain's CDR3 is CASSLNGAMGNEQFF. Written as DNA, the CDR3 is TGCGCCAGCAGCTTAAACGGAGCTATGGGCAATGAGCAGTTCTTC. Supplemented by reference TRBV5-1 and TRBJ2-1, the full variable domain reads KAGVTQTPRYLIKTRGQQVTLSCSPISGHRSVSWYQQTPGQGLQFLFEYFSETQRNKGNFPGRFSGRQFSNSRSEMNVSTLELGDSALYLCASSLNGAMGNEQFFGPGTRLTVL.

This clone was seen a few times. Other DNA sequences within the sample encode an identical CDR3. V is TRBV7-9 and J is TRBJ2-7; D remains ambiguous. V lost 1 base and J lost 3, with 4 bases in between. The CDR3 is 12 amino acids. Germline V lookup: CDR1 SEHNR, CDR2 FQNEAQ (reference sequence). The CDR3 loop is CASSLGVYEQYF. The CDR3 bases are TGTGCCAGCAGCTTAGGGGTCTACGAGCAGTACTTC.

The chain joins TRBV7-8 to TRBJ2-7, with D hard to call. Trimming pared 4 bases from V and 2 bases from J, leaving 3 bases between. CDR1 SGHVS and CDR2 FQNEAQ come from the germline V gene. This CDR3 has 11 residues. CDR3 in DNA: TGTGCCAGCAGCTCAACCTACGAGCAGTACTTC. It is translated as CASSSTYEQYF.

On this clone: This sample includes further DNA sequences coding for the same CDR3. This rearrangement joins TRBV19 to TRBJ2-1; no clear D gene. Trimming stripped 2 bases from V and 1 base from J, with 3 bases between. This CDR3 contains 13 residues. CDR1 and CDR2 from the germline V gene are LNHDA and SQIVND (reference sequence). CDR3 nucleotides: TGTGCCAGTAGTATAACATCCTACAATGAGCAGTTCTTC. It yields the protein CASSITSYNEQFF.

The rearrangement uses TRBV7-9 and TRBJ2-2, with D possibly called TRBD1 or TRBD2 (5 bases each). Germline lookup yields CDR1 SEHNR and CDR2 FQNEAQ (reference sequence). Trimming took off 5 bases at V and 13 bases at J, with 14 bases between the two ends. The CDR3 covers 12 residues. The CDR3 DNA reads as TGTGCCAGCAGCGTCAGGGACCCTGGGCTGTTTTTT. It specifies CASSVRDPGLFF.

The J gene is TRBJ1-2, the V gene TRBV9; perhaps TRBD1 as D (5 bases). The V end was cut by 7 bases, the J end by 4 bases, with 11 bases between. The CDR3 contains 12 residues. Looked up from germline, CDR1 is SGDLS and CDR2 is YYNGEE. DNA for the CDR3: TGTGCCAGCGGGGGACGGGGCTATGGCTACACCTTC. This codes for CASGGRGYGYTF.